These 16 T cell receptor beta chains were all obtained from the same sample, sequenced in a study of cytomegalovirus exposure and HLA in healthy donors. Clones were sequenced by immunoSEQ multiplex PCR, and TCRdb holds only the in-frame ones, with some missing. The sample lists about 250,000 clones, 80% to 90% occurring once. The sample comprised PBMCs. All receptors come from a man aged 18 to 29 in good health and CMV-seronegative.

The chain uses TRBV9 and TRBJ2-1, with TRBD2 matching 7 bases. CDR1 SGDLS and CDR2 YYNGEE come from the germline V gene. V lost 1 base to trimming and J lost 4 bases; unmatched junction nucleotides: 8. This CDR3 is 16 amino acids long. In DNA, the CDR3 is TGTGCCAGCAGCGTAAGGGTACTAGCGCGGTACAATGAGCAGTTCTTC. As protein: CASSVRVLARYNEQFF.

The V and J genes are TRBV7-2 and TRBJ2-4, with 7 positions matching TRBD1. Looked up from germline, CDR1 is SGHTA and CDR2 is FQGNSA. This CDR3 has 12 residues. The junction had 5 bases not matched to a gene; V was cut back by 6 bases and J by 9 bases. CDR3 nucleotide sequence: TGTGCCAGCAGGTATCCAGGGGGCATTCAGTACTTC. This codes for CASRYPGGIQYF. Variable domain in full (rest from reference TRBV7-2 and TRBJ2-4): GAGVSQSPSNKVTEKGKDVELRCDPISGHTALYWYRQSLGQGLEFLIYFQGNSAPDKSGLPSDRFSAERTGGSVSTLTIQRTQQEDSAVYLCASRYPGGIQYFGAGTRLSVL.

V and J are TRBV11-3 and TRBJ2-1, with D perhaps matching TRBD1 (6 bases). V shed 4 bases and J shed 5 bases, with 9 bases lying between them. Germline lookup yields CDR1 SGHNT and CDR2 YENEEA. The CDR3 has 13 amino acids. CDR3 sequence: CASSSGANNEQFF. The CDR3 DNA reads as TGTGCCAGCAGCTCAGGGGCAAACAATGAGCAGTTCTTC.

The rearrangement uses TRBV6-5 and TRBJ2-2; the match to TRBD1 covers 7 bases. Germline V gene sequence: CDR1 MNHEY, CDR2 SVGAGI. Unmatched junction bases numbered 2, after V lost 0 bases and J lost 7 bases. This CDR3 has 14 residues. The CDR3 sequence: CASSYSGGGGELFF. The CDR3 nucleotides read TGTGCCAGCAGTTACTCAGGGGGCGGCGGGGAGCTGTTTTTT.

The chain is built from TRBV11-2 and TRBJ2-1; 14 positions agree with TRBD2. Per germline, CDR1 SGHAT and CDR2 FQNNGV. The CDR3 extends over 18 amino acids. With V trimmed by 2 bases and J by 6 bases, 9 bases remained unmatched. The CDR3 DNA reads TGTGCCAGCAGCTTAAAGCCGGGACTAGCGGGAGTAAGCAATGAGCAGTTCTTC. Translating gives CASSLKPGLAGVSNEQFF.

The chain uses TRBV19 and TRBJ1-5, with D possibly being TRBD1 (5 bases). CDR3 length: 16 residues. V was cut by 5 bases and J by 7 bases, with 21 bases left in between. The germline CDR1 and CDR2 sequences are LNHDA and SQIVND (reference sequence). CDR3 sequence: CASSSPWGRRGQPQHF. CDR3 in DNA: TGTGCCAGTAGTTCCCCCTGGGGCAGGAGGGGACAGCCCCAGCATTTT.

This rearrangement joins TRBV5-1 to TRBJ1-6, with D possibly TRBD1 on 6 matching bases. Germline values: CDR1 SGHRS, CDR2 YFSETQ. The germline V and J ends were trimmed by 4 bases and 9 bases, with 14 bases remaining between them. The CDR3 is made up of 14 amino acids. The CDR3 spells CASSPTTGGSPLHF. CDR3 DNA sequence: TGCGCCAGCAGCCCGACGACAGGCGGTTCACCCCTCCACTTT.

This sequence joins TRBV29-1 and TRBJ1-1, with 8 bases identical to TRBD1. With 7 bases clipped from V and 4 bases from J, the junction kept 8 bases outside the gene matches. Germline values: CDR1 SQVTM, CDR2 ANQGSEA. The CDR3 extends over 13 amino acids. Written as DNA, the CDR3 is TGCAGCGCCCGGACAGGGCAGGGCACTGAAGCTTTCTTT. Its translation is CSARTGQGTEAFF.

The chain combines TRBV7-2 with TRBJ1-2; 9 bases align to TRBD1. The CDR3 sequence is 17 residues long. V was pared by 4 bases and J by 6 bases, with 15 bases of the junction left unmatched. Germline CDR1 and CDR2: SGHTA and FQGNSA. For the CDR3, the DNA is TGTGCCAGCAGCTCCTCCGGGACAGGGTTGATGTTAGATGGCTACACCTTC. Amino acid sequence: CASSSSGTGLMLDGYTF.

V and J are TRBV7-2 and TRBJ1-1, with 10 nucleotides matching TRBD1. CDR1 and CDR2 (germline): SGHTA, FQGNSA. CDR3 length equals 13 residues. Trimming cost V 1 base and J 11 bases; bases outside gene matches: 4. The CDR3, as DNA: TGTGCCAGCAGCTTAGGACAGGGGGCAGGTGCTTTCTTT. Its protein is CASSLGQGAGAFF.

This sequence joins TRBV27 and TRBJ2-7, with D possibly TRBD2 on 5 matching bases. Trimming shortened V by 6 bases and J by 4 bases, and 13 bases separated the two germline ends. Germline CDR1 reads MNHEY; CDR2 reads SMNVEV (reference sequence). This CDR3 comprises 13 residues. The CDR3 spells CASRSGVSYEQYF. CDR3 nucleotide sequence: TGTGCCAGCAGGAGCGGAGTCAGTTACGAGCAGTACTTC.

Written as DNA, the CDR3 is TGCGCCAGCAGCTCCAGAAGCGGGGGGGACGGGCAGTACTTC. It yields the protein CASSSRSGGDGQYF. The chain is built from TRBV5-1 and TRBJ2-7; 10 bases agree with TRBD2. With 3 bases clipped from V and 9 bases from J, the junction kept 9 bases outside the gene matches. CDR1 is SGHRS, CDR2 YFSETQ, per germline. The CDR3 runs 14 residues.

The chain uses TRBV10-3 and TRBJ2-1; maybe TRBD1 (6 bases). V shed 6 bases and J shed 0 bases, with 18 bases lying between them. CDR1 and CDR2 from the germline V gene are ENHRY and SYGVKD. The CDR3 contains 17 residues. The CDR3 sequence is CAISPLPGVSSYNEQFF. The CDR3 DNA sequence: TGTGCCATCAGCCCTTTACCAGGGGTAAGCTCCTACAATGAGCAGTTCTTC.

The chain employs TRBV6-5 and TRBJ2-2, with D tentatively TRBD2 (6 bases). V was trimmed by 2 bases and J by 2 bases, leaving 9 bases between them. Germline V gene sequence: CDR1 MNHEY, CDR2 SVGAGI. The CDR3 length is 15 residues. CDR3 residues: CASSYRRENTGELFF. In nucleotides, the CDR3 is TGTGCCAGCAGTTACCGGCGGGAAAACACCGGGGAGCTGTTTTTT.

Comment on this clone: The same CDR3 can be traced to other DNA sequences in this sample. The rearrangement uses TRBV9 and TRBJ2-2; D is perhaps TRBD2 (5 bases). There are 15 residues in the CDR3. V lost 1 base and J lost 0, with 7 bases in between. CDR1 is SGDLS, CDR2 YYNGEE, per germline. CDR3 coding DNA: TGTGCCAGCAGCGTATCGGGGTCGAACACCGGGGAGCTGTTTTTT. It yields the protein CASSVSGSNTGELFF.

This rearrangement joins TRBV5-1 to TRBJ2-3; TRBD2 aligns across 8 bases. The CDR3 runs to 16 residues. Germline loops: CDR1 SGHRS, CDR2 YFSETQ. V trimming: 0 bases; J trimming: 1 base; junction bases outside the gene matches: 4. The CDR3 DNA is TGCGCCAGCAGCTTGGGAGCGGGGGCCCGCACAGATACGCAGTATTTT. It translates to CASSLGAGARTDTQYF.